This T cell receptor (beta chain) was recovered during a study of Ad26.COV2.S vaccination and SARS-CoV-2 variants. The assay was immunoSEQ multiplex PCR, and TCRdb's table has in-frame clones only and misses some. In the table there are about 320,000 clones, around 83% of which are singletons. Trimming left V 0 bases short and J 8 bases short, with 7 bases between. CDR3 length: 13 residues. CDR1 and CDR2 (germline): LNHNV, YYDKDF (reference sequence). Stated treatment: roughly 19 received Ad26.COV2.S at low or high dose, single or two shots; five or six received placebo; per-sample allocation not given. After the first vaccine or placebo injection, samples were drawn on day 63.

The source is a person aged 18-65 years who received the Ad26.COV2.S COVID-19 vaccine or a placebo. Sequencing was performed on peripheral blood, taken in a trial of Ad26.COV2.S vaccine versus placebo. The V and J genes are TRBV15 and TRBJ2-2; no reliable D call. In DNA, the CDR3 is TGTGCCACCAGCAGAGATAGGGTGGGGGAGCTGTTTTTT. This codes for CATSRDRVGELFF.